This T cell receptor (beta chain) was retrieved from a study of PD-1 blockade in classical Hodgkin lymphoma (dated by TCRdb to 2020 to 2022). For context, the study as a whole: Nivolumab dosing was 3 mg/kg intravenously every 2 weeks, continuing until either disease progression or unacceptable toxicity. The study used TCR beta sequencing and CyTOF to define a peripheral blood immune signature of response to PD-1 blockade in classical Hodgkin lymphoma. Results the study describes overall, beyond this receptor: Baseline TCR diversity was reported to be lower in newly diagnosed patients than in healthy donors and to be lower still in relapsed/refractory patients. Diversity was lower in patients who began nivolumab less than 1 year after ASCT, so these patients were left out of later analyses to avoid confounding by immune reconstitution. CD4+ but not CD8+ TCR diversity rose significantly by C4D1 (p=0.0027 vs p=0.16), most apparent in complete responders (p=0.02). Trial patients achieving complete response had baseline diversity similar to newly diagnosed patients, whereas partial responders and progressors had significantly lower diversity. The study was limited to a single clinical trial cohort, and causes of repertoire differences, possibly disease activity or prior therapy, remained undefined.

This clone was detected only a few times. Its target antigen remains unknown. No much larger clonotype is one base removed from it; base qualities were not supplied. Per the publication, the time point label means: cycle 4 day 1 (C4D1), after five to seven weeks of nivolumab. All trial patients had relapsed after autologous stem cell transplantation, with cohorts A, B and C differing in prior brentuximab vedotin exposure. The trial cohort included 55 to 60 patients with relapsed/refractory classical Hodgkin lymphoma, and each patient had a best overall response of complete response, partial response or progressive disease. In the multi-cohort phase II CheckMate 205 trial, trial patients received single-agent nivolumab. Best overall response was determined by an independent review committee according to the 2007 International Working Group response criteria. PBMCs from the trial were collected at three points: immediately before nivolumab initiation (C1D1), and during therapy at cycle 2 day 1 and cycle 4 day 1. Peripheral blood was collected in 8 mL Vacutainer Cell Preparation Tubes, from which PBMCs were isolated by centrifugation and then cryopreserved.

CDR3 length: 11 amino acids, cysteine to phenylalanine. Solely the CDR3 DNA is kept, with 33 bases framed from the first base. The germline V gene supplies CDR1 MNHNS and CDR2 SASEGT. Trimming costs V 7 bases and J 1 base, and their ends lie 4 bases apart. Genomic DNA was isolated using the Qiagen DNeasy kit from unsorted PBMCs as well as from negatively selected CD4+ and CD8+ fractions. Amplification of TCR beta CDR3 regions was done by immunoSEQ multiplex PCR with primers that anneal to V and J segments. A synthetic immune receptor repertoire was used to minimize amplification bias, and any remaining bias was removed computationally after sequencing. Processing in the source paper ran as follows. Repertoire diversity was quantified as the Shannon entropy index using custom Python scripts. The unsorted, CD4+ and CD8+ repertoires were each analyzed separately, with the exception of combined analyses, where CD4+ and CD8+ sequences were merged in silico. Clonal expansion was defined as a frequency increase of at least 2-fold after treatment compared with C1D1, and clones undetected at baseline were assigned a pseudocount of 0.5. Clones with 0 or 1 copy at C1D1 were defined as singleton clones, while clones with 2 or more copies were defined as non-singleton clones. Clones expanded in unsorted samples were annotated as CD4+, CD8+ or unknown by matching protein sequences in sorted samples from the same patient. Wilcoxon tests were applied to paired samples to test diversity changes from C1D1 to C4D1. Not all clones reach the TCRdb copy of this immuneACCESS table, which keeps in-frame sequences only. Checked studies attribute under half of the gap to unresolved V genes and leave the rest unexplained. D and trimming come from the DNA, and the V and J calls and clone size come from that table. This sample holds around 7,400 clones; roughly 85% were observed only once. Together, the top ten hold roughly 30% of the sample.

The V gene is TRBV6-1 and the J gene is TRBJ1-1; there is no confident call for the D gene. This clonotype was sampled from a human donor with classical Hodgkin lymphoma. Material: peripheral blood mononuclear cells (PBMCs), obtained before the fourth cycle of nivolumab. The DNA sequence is TGTGCCAGCAAGGAGAACACTGAAGCTTTCTTT. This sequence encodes CASKENTEAFF.